Sequencing of this T cell receptor (beta chain) was carried out in a study of PD-1 blockade in classical Hodgkin lymphoma. Overall study findings and caveats: Newly diagnosed patients had baseline TCR diversity that was reportedly lower than that of healthy donors.

Of note for this clone: As yet, its antigen is unknown.

Specified time point: newly diagnosed, previously untreated cHL patient sample. PBMCs, once thawed, yielded CD8+ T cells isolated by magnetic negative selection. Sequenced by immunoSEQ multiplex PCR; TCRdb stores in-frame clones only, minus some. The table lists 14,000 to 15,000 clones, about 91% of them singletons. J lost 3 bases, V lost 2 bases, and 3 bases had no gene match. The V gene's germline CDR1 is SEHNR and CDR2 FQNEAQ (reference sequence). CDR3 length: 15 amino acids. The origin of this receptor is a human donor with classical Hodgkin lymphoma. V gene TRBV7-9 combines with J gene TRBJ2-7, with TRBD2 matching 11 bases. The sequenced material came from CD8+ T cells from blood. CDR3 loop: CASSLLAGGLYEQYF. The CDR3 coding sequence is TGTGCCAGCAGCTTACTAGCGGGAGGACTCTACGAGCAGTACTTC.